This T cell receptor beta chain comes out of a study of OX40 agonist ivuxolimab in advanced cancers. Study context: An agonistic human IgG2 monoclonal antibody against OX40 (CD134) was given. Overall study findings and caveats: At doses 0.1 to 3.0 mg/kg, CD4+ and CD8+ clones expanded. CD8+ T cells averaged more expanded clones than CD4+.

The repertoire was sequenced with immunoSEQ multiplex PCR; TCRdb's copy has only in-frame clones and lacks some. Of about 16,000 clones listed, about 86% are singletons. The CDR3 contains 14 residues. Trimming pared 1 base from V and 1 base from J, leaving 9 bases between. The germline V gene encodes CDR1 SGHNT and CDR2 YYREEE (reference sequence). A note on this clone: Its specificity is unknown.

Drawing of blood for sampling happened at baseline, at cycle 4 day 1, and at cycle 7 day 1. Sample: CD4+ or CD8+ T cells sorted from blood, taken in a trial of the OX40 agonist ivuxolimab. This clonotype was sampled from an adult with an advanced solid tumor such as melanoma, head and neck, liver or kidney cancer. V usage is TRBV5-4 and J usage is TRBJ2-7, with no clear D. This CDR3 reads CASSLNGGSYEQYF. The CDR3 nucleotides are TGTGCCAGCAGCTTGAACGGTGGATCCTACGAGCAGTACTTC. The full variable domain, in which reference TRBV5-4 and TRBJ2-7 provide the parts outside the CDR3, is ETGVTQSPTHLIKTRGQQVTLRCSSQSGHNTVSWYQQALGQGPQFIFQYYREEENGRGNFPPRFSGLQFPNYSSELNVNALELDDSALYLCASSLNGGSYEQYFGPGTRLTVT.